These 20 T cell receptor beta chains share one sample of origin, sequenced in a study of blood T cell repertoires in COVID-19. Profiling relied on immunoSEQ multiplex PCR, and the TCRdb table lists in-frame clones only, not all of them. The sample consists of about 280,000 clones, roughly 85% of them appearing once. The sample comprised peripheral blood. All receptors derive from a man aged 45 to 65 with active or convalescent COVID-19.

This CDR3 reads CASAPGGGRAVEQYF. The CDR3 DNA reads as TGTGCCAGCGCTCCCGGAGGGGGGAGGGCCGTCGAGCAGTACTTC. The gene calls are TRBV28 and TRBJ2-7; D might be TRBD2 (7 bases). Germline V lookup: CDR1 MDHEN, CDR2 SYDVKM. Trimming cost V 8 bases and J 6 bases, with 23 bases left between them. CDR3 size: 15 residues.

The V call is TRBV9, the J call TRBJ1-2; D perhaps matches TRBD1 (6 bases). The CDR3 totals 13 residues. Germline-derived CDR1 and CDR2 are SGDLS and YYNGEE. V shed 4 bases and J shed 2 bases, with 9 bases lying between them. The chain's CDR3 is CASSPTGNYGYTF. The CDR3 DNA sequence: TGTGCCAGCAGCCCAACAGGGAACTATGGCTACACCTTC.

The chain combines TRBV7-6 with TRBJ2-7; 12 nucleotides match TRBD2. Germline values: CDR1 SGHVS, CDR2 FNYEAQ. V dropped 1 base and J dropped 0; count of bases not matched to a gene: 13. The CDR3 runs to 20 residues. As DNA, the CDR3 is TGTGCCAGCAGCTTAGGAAGGTCTAGCGGGAGGGCCGGCGGCTCCTACGAGCAGTACTTC. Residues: CASSLGRSSGRAGGSYEQYF. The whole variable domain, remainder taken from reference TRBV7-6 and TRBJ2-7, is GAGVSQSPRYKVTKRGQDVALRCDPISGHVSLYWYRQALGQGPEFLTYFNYEAQQDKSGLPNDRFSAERPEGSISTLTIQRTEQRDSAMYRCASSLGRSSGRAGGSYEQYFGPGTRLTVT.

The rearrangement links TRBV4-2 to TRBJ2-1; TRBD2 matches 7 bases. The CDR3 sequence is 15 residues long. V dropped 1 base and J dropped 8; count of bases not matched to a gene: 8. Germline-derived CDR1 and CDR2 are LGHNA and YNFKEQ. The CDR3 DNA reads TGTGCCAGCAGCCAAGGGACGGCGGGAGAAGATGAGCAGTTCTTC. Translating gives CASSQGTAGEDEQFF.

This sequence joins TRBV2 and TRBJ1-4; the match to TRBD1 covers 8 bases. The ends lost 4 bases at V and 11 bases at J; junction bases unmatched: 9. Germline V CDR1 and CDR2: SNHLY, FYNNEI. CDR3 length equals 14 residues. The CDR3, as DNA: TGTGCCAGCAGTGGTTCGGACAGGGTCTCCAAACTGTTTTTT. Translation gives CASSGSDRVSKLFF.

This CDR3 reads CASSQDWATAFTDTQYF. DNA for the CDR3: TGTGCCAGCAGCCAAGATTGGGCAACGGCTTTCACAGATACGCAGTATTTT. The chain is built from TRBV4-2 and TRBJ2-3; no clear D gene. V lost 0 bases to trimming and J lost 2 bases, with 15 bases between them. Germline V gene data show CDR1 as LGHNA and CDR2 as YNFKEQ. The CDR3 has 17 amino acids.

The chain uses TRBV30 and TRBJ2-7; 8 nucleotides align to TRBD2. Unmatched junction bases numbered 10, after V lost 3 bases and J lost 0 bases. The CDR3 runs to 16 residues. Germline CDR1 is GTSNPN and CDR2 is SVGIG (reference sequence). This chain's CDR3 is CAWSPPGGENSYEQYF. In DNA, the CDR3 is TGTGCCTGGAGCCCGCCCGGGGGGGAAAACTCCTACGAGCAGTACTTC.

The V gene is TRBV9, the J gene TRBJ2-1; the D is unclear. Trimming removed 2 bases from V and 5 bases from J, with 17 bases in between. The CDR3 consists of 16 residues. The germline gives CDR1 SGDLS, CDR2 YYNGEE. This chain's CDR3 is CASSVDPGIGNNEQFF. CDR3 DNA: TGTGCCAGCAGCGTTGACCCAGGTATAGGCAACAATGAGCAGTTCTTC.

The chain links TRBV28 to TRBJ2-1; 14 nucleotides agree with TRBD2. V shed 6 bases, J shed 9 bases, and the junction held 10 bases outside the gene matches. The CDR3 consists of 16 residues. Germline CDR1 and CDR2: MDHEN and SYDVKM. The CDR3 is CASSDTGTSGSPEQFF. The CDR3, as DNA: TGTGCCAGCAGCGATACCGGGACTAGCGGGAGTCCTGAGCAGTTCTTC.

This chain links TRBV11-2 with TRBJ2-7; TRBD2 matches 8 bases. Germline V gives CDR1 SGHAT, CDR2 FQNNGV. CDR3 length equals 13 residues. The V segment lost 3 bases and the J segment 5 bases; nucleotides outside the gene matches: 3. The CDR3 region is CASSFGAGDEQYF. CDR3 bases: TGTGCCAGCAGCTTTGGAGCGGGAGACGAGCAGTACTTC.

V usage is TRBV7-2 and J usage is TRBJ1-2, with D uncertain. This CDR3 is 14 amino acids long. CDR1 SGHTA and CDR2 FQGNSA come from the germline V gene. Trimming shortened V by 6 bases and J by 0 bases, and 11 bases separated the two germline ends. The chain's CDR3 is CASRGRGSNYGYTF. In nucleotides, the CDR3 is TGTGCCAGCAGAGGAAGAGGATCTAACTATGGCTACACCTTC.

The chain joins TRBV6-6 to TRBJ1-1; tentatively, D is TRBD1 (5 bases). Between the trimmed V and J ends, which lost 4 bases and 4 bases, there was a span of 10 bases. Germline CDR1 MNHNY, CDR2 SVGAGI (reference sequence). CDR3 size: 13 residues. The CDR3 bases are TGTGCCAGCAGTTGGGGCCTTAGCACTGAAGCTTTCTTT. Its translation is CASSWGLSTEAFF.

In nucleotides, the CDR3 is TGCAGCGTTGGCGGCGATTATGAAAAACTGTTTTTT. Translation: CSVGGDYEKLFF. The J gene is TRBJ1-4, the V gene TRBV29-1; D not resolved. Germline V gene lookup returns CDR1 SQVTM and CDR2 ANQGSEA. Trimming shortened V by 4 bases and J by 6 bases, and 9 bases separated the two germline ends. This CDR3 comprises 12 residues.

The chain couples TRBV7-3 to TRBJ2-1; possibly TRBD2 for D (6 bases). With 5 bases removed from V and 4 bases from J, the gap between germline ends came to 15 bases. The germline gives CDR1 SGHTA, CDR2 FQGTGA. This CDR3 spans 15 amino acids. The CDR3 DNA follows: TGTGCCAGCAGCCCAGACAGCGGGTCTTACAATGAGCAGTTCTTC. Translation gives CASSPDSGSYNEQFF.

CDR3: CASSRDGRSSYNEQFF. DNA of the CDR3: TGTGCCAGCAGCCGCGACGGAAGGAGCTCCTACAATGAGCAGTTCTTC. The V and J genes are TRBV9 and TRBJ2-1; D is ambiguous. V was pared by 4 bases and J by 0 bases, with 14 bases between. The CDR3 length is 16 residues. Looked up from germline, CDR1 is SGDLS and CDR2 is YYNGEE.

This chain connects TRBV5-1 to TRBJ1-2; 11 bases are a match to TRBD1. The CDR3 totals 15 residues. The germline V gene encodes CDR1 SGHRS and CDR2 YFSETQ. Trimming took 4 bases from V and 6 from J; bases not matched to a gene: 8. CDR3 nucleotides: TGCGCCAGCAGCCGCGGACAGGGGGCGGAAGATGGCTACACCTTC. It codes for CASSRGQGAEDGYTF.

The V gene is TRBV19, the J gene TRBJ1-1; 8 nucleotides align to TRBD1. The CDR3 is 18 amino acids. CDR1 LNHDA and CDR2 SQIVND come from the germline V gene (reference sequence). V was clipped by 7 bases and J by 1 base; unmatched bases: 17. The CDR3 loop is CASTTPRGQGDANTEAFF. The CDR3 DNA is TGTGCCAGTACCACCCCACGCGGACAGGGCGATGCGAACACTGAAGCTTTCTTT.

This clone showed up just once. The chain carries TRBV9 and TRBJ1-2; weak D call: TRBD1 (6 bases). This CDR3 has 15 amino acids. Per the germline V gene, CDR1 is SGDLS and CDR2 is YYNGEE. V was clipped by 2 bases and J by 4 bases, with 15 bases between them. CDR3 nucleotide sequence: TGTGCCAGCAGCGTCTCCGGACAGATTCTCTATGGCTACACCTTC. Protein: CASSVSGQILYGYTF.

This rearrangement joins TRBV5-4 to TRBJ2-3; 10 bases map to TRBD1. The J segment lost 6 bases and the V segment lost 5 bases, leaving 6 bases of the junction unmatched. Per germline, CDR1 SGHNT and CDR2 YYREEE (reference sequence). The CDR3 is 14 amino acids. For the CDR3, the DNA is TGTGCCAGCAGGCCGGGACAGGGGAGGGATACGCAGTATTTT. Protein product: CASRPGQGRDTQYF.

The CDR3 loop is CASSQEGTSGGNEQFF. CDR3 coding DNA: TGTGCCAGCAGCCAAGAGGGGACTAGCGGGGGGAATGAGCAGTTCTTC. The J gene is TRBJ2-1, the V gene TRBV4-2; 15 nucleotides agree with TRBD2. This CDR3 contains 16 residues. With V trimmed by 0 bases and J by 7 bases, 1 base remained unmatched. Per germline, CDR1 LGHNA and CDR2 YNFKEQ.